The next 23 T cell receptor beta chains were all read from a single sample in a study of blood T cell repertoires in COVID-19 (dated by TCRdb to 2020 to 2022). The library was prepared using the immunoSEQ multiplex PCR assay. TCRdb's version of the immuneACCESS table is confined to in-frame rearrangements and falls short of the full clone set. An unresolved V gene accounts for under half of the shortfall where checked; the remainder is of unknown origin. The sample contains 350,000 to 450,000 clones, 89% of them found a single time. Approximately 1.5% of the sample belongs to the ten largest clones. Sequencing was performed on peripheral blood. Receptors originate from a woman aged 40 to 50 with COVID-19, enrolled during active disease.

The chain is built from TRBV5-1 and TRBJ1-2; 9 positions agree with TRBD1. The CDR3 is made up of 13 amino acids. Germline V gene sequence: CDR1 SGHRS, CDR2 YFSETQ. V trimming: 4 bases; J trimming: 7 bases; junction bases outside the gene matches: 5. Written as DNA, the CDR3 is TGCGCCAGCAGCCGGGACAGGGTTGGTGGCTACACCTTC. Its translation: CASSRDRVGGYTF.

The chain is built from TRBV5-1 and TRBJ1-1; perhaps TRBD1 as D (5 bases). This CDR3 comprises 14 residues. Germline V lookup: CDR1 SGHRS, CDR2 YFSETQ. V lost 1 base and J lost 5, with 12 bases in between. CDR3: CASSLNDGGTEAFF. The CDR3 DNA is TGCGCCAGCAGCTTGAACGATGGGGGGACTGAAGCTTTCTTT. Supplemented by reference TRBV5-1 and TRBJ1-1, the full variable domain reads KAGVTQTPRYLIKTRGQQVTLSCSPISGHRSVSWYQQTPGQGLQFLFEYFSETQRNKGNFPGRFSGRQFSNSRSEMNVSTLELGDSALYLCASSLNDGGTEAFFGQGTRLTVV.

The gene calls are TRBV2 and TRBJ2-3; D gene unclear. With 7 bases removed from V and 0 bases from J, the gap between germline ends came to 14 bases. Germline-derived CDR1 and CDR2 are SNHLY and FYNNEI. There are 15 residues in the CDR3. Here the CDR3 DNA reads TGTGCCAGCACCTCCCCGGTCCGAAGCACAGATACGCAGTATTTT. Its translation: CASTSPVRSTDTQYF.

This clone appeared once. V usage is TRBV9 and J usage is TRBJ2-3; 10 nucleotides line up with TRBD2. After removal of 3 bases from V and 4 bases from J, the junction contained 5 bases not matched to a gene. Germline V gives CDR1 SGDLS, CDR2 YYNGEE. The CDR3 spans 15 residues. CDR3: CASSGAGGTADTQYF. The CDR3, as DNA: TGTGCCAGCAGCGGAGCGGGGGGGACGGCAGATACGCAGTATTTT.

The chain has TRBV6-5 and TRBJ2-1; 10 bases agree with TRBD2. The CDR3 has 16 residues. V gave up 1 base and J gave up 7 bases; unmatched junction bases: 7. Germline V gene lookup returns CDR1 MNHEY and CDR2 SVGAGI. CDR3 sequence: CASSYFTGTSVNEQFF. The CDR3 DNA reads TGTGCCAGCAGTTACTTTACCGGGACTAGCGTGAATGAGCAGTTCTTC.

The J gene is TRBJ2-7, the V gene TRBV28; D might be TRBD2 (5 bases). Germline V CDR1 and CDR2: MDHEN, SYDVKM. V shed 5 bases and J shed 5 bases, with 13 bases lying between them. CDR3 length equals 13 residues. The CDR3 coding sequence is TGTGCCAGCAGTCCCCGGACTCTTCACGAGCAGTACTTC. This sequence encodes CASSPRTLHEQYF.

This chain links TRBV28 with TRBJ2-1; 7 positions match TRBD2. The CDR3 covers 17 residues. Per germline, CDR1 MDHEN and CDR2 SYDVKM. V trimming: 1 base; J trimming: 8 bases; junction bases outside the gene matches: 14. The CDR3 DNA sequence: TGTGCCAGCAGTTTATTGGGAGCGGGAAATTATATCGATGAGCAGTTCTTC. Its protein is CASSLLGAGNYIDEQFF.

J is TRBJ2-7 and V is TRBV19; the match to TRBD1 covers 7 bases. CDR1 and CDR2 from the germline V gene are LNHDA and SQIVND (reference sequence). The CDR3 spans 13 residues. With V trimmed by 4 bases and J by 2 bases, 2 bases remained unmatched. In DNA form, the CDR3 reads TGTGCCAGTAGTAAGGGACAGACCTACGAGCAGTACTTC. Its translation is CASSKGQTYEQYF.

This clone was found once. Additional DNA sequences in this sample encode the identical CDR3. The chain carries TRBV28 and TRBJ1-5; D is unclear. V shed 2 bases and J shed 2 bases, with 4 bases lying between them. Germline lookup yields CDR1 MDHEN and CDR2 SYDVKM. This CDR3 has 13 amino acids. This CDR3 reads CASSLPGNQPQHF. DNA for the CDR3: TGTGCCAGCAGTTTACCCGGCAATCAGCCCCAGCATTTT. The entire variable domain, with the rest obtained from reference TRBV28 and TRBJ1-5, is as follows: DVKVTQSSRYLVKRTGEKVFLECVQDMDHENMFWYRQDPGLGLRLIYFSYDVKMKEKGDIPEGYSVSREKKERFSLILESASTNQTSMYLCASSLPGNQPQHFGDGTRLSIL.

The CDR3 DNA follows: TGCGCCAGCAGCCAAGGTCCGTCTGGAAACACCATATATTTT. This encodes CASSQGPSGNTIYF. The chain joins TRBV4-3 to TRBJ1-3; D gene unclear. Germline V gene lookup returns CDR1 LGHNA and CDR2 YSLEER. This CDR3 has 14 residues. V was trimmed by 1 base and J by 1 base, leaving 5 bases between them.

CDR3 DNA: TGCGCCAGCAGCACCGGGACAGGGGCCCCCGGGAATTCACCCCTCCACTTT. Translated: CASSTGTGAPGNSPLHF. The chain couples TRBV5-1 to TRBJ1-6; 10 nucleotides agree with TRBD1. Germline lookup yields CDR1 SGHRS and CDR2 YFSETQ. This CDR3 has 17 amino acids. Trimming cost V 4 bases and J 7 bases; bases outside gene matches: 11.

The chain carries TRBV6-2 or TRBV6-3 and TRBJ2-7, with 11 bases aligning to TRBD2. CDR3 length: 17 residues. Germline values: CDR1 MNHEY, CDR2 SVGEGT. The junction had 6 bases not matched to a gene; V was cut back by 0 bases and J by 2 bases. CDR3 sequence (DNA): TGTGCCAGCAGTTACTCGAATCTAGCGGGAGGCACCTACGAGCAGTACTTC. Amino acids: CASSYSNLAGGTYEQYF.

The chain recombines TRBV7-3 with TRBJ2-2; a possible D gene is TRBD2 (5 bases). Trimming stripped 1 base from V and 2 bases from J, with 8 bases between. Germline CDR1 and CDR2: SGHTA and FQGTGA. CDR3 length equals 15 residues. This chain's CDR3 is CASSLIGGNTGELFF. The CDR3 DNA sequence: TGTGCCAGCAGCTTAATTGGAGGTAACACCGGGGAGCTGTTTTTT.

The chain is built from TRBV5-1 and TRBJ1-1; 8 positions match TRBD1. Per the germline V gene, CDR1 is SGHRS and CDR2 is YFSETQ. CDR3 size: 15 residues. Germline trimming cut 3 bases from V and 4 bases from J; bases unmatched to any gene: 8. CDR3 bases: TGCGCCAGCAGCTCGACTGGACAGGGAGGCACTGAAGCTTTCTTT. Protein sequence: CASSSTGQGGTEAFF. The whole variable domain, remainder taken from reference TRBV5-1 and TRBJ1-1, is KAGVTQTPRYLIKTRGQQVTLSCSPISGHRSVSWYQQTPGQGLQFLFEYFSETQRNKGNFPGRFSGRQFSNSRSEMNVSTLELGDSALYLCASSSTGQGGTEAFFGQGTRLTVV.

V gene TRBV10-2 combines with J gene TRBJ2-7; 10 bases are shared with TRBD1. In germline, CDR1 is WSHSY, CDR2 SAAADI. The CDR3 covers 13 residues. Unmatched junction bases numbered 4, after V lost 6 bases and J lost 5 bases. In DNA form, the CDR3 reads TGCGCCAGCAGCAGGGACAGGGGAGACGAGCAGTACTTC. This translates into CASSRDRGDEQYF.

The genes are TRBV30 and TRBJ2-5, with 7 bases matching TRBD1. This CDR3 has 13 residues. Germline V gene data show CDR1 as GTSNPN and CDR2 as SVGIG (reference sequence). J lost 2 bases, V lost 4 bases, and 4 bases had no gene match. The CDR3 loop is CAWNRGFQETQYF. CDR3 sequence (DNA): TGTGCCTGGAACAGGGGATTTCAAGAGACCCAGTACTTC.

V and J are TRBV3-1 (or the pseudogene TRBV3-2) and TRBJ2-1; TRBD1 aligns across 11 bases. Losses at the gene ends were 4 bases for V and 6 bases for J; bases not matched to a gene: 8. The CDR3 is made up of 16 amino acids. Germline V CDR1 and CDR2: LGHDT, YNNKEL (reference sequence). This chain's CDR3 is CASSRAGQGAVNEQFF. CDR3 bases: TGTGCCAGCAGCCGGGCTGGACAGGGGGCGGTCAATGAGCAGTTCTTC.

The V call is TRBV27, the J call TRBJ1-5; 7 bases align to TRBD1. V lost 9 bases to trimming and J lost 0 bases; unmatched junction nucleotides: 8. CDR3 size: 15 residues. From germline, CDR1 is MNHEY and CDR2 SMNVEV (reference sequence). The CDR3 nucleotides read TGTGCCAGTCGTACAGGGGCATATAGCAATCAGCCCCAGCATTTT. It specifies CASRTGAYSNQPQHF.

This clone was picked up a small number of times. The chain combines TRBV3-1 (or the pseudogene TRBV3-2) with TRBJ2-5; TRBD1 matches 8 bases. This CDR3 is built from 16 residues. Germline CDR1 is LGHDT and CDR2 is YNNKEL (reference sequence). Germline trimming cut 0 bases from V and 4 bases from J; bases unmatched to any gene: 7. CDR3 sequence: CASSQERTGLRETQYF. CDR3 sequence (DNA): TGTGCCAGCAGCCAAGAAAGGACAGGGTTGCGAGAGACCCAGTACTTC.

V is TRBV19 and J is TRBJ1-5, with 7 bases that match TRBD1. The CDR3 has 15 amino acids. V shed 3 bases and J 5 bases; nucleotides not matched to a gene: 7. Germline lookup yields CDR1 LNHDA and CDR2 SQIVND (reference sequence). CDR3 DNA sequence: TGTGCCAGTAGTATGGGGCAGGGGGTTCATCAGCCCCAGCATTTT. It encodes CASSMGQGVHQPQHF.

The J gene is TRBJ1-1, the V gene TRBV30, with D possibly matching TRBD1 (5 bases). The CDR3 contains 12 residues. Germline V CDR1 and CDR2: GTSNPN, SVGIG (reference sequence). The germline V and J ends were trimmed by 1 base and 9 bases, with 12 bases remaining between them. The CDR3 nucleotides are TGTGCCTGGAGTGAGGGCAGGGCGCAAGCTTTCTTT. This codes for CAWSEGRAQAFF.

The gene calls are TRBV7-2 and TRBJ1-1, with TRBD1 matching 10 bases. Looked up from germline, CDR1 is SGHTA and CDR2 is FQGNSA. CDR3 size: 14 residues. J lost 11 bases, V lost 0 bases, and 6 bases had no gene match. CDR3 protein: CASSLAEGTGAAFF. The CDR3 DNA sequence: TGTGCCAGCAGCTTAGCGGAGGGGACAGGGGCGGCTTTCTTT.

V and J are TRBV6-5 and TRBJ1-4; 7 bases align to TRBD1. V was clipped by 2 bases and J by 8 bases; unmatched bases: 5. The CDR3 extends over 14 amino acids. In germline, CDR1 is MNHEY, CDR2 SVGAGI. This chain's CDR3 is CASSYVGQNEKLFF. CDR3 coding DNA: TGTGCCAGCAGTTACGTGGGACAGAACGAAAAACTGTTTTTT.